The rows below give T cell receptor beta chains drawn from one sample of a study of blood T cell repertoires in COVID-19. The repertoire was sequenced with immunoSEQ multiplex PCR; TCRdb's copy has only in-frame clones and lacks some. Among hundreds of thousands of clones listed, about 89% were seen once. The sequenced sample consisted of PBMCs or T cells enriched from blood (not recorded which). The receptors here all came from a man aged 35-49 years in a cohort exposed to, infected with or recovered from COVID-19 (not recorded which). Both conserved end residues are part of each CDR3. D genes are given only for firm matches. Not every row has a clone size; where given, it reads once, few, many or a size class.

CDR3: CASSVGGTSGNTIYF
DNA: TGTGCCAGCAGCGTAGGCGGGACCTCTGGAAACACCATATATTTT
V: TRBV9
D: NA
J: TRBJ1-3
length: 15
size: few

CDR3: CASSLGPTGGYEQFF
DNA: TGCGCCAGCAGCTTGGGACCGACCGGAGGCTATGAGCAGTTCTTC
V: TRBV5-1
D: NA
J: TRBJ2-1
length: 15
size: once

CDR3: CASSMEGSISYEQYF
DNA: TGTGCCAGTAGTATGGAGGGTTCGATTTCCTACGAGCAGTACTTC
V: TRBV19
D: NA
J: TRBJ2-7
length: 15
size: NA

CDR3: CAISEASGKNTEAFF
DNA: TGTGCCATCAGTGAGGCGTCGGGGAAGAACACTGAAGCTTTCTTT
V: TRBV10-3
D: NA
J: TRBJ1-1
length: 15
size: NA

CDR3: CASTLALSNQPQHF
DNA: TGTGCCAGCACCTTGGCCCTGAGCAATCAGCCCCAGCATTTT
V: TRBV6-5
D: NA
J: TRBJ1-5
length: 14
size: NA

CDR3: CASSPVNQPQHF
DNA: TGTGCCAGCAGCCCGGTCAATCAGCCCCAGCATTTT
V: TRBV5-4
D: NA
J: TRBJ1-5
length: 12
size: NA

CDR3: CASSLLDSRRGYTF
DNA: TGTGCCAGCAGCTTGTTGGACAGCCGAAGGGGCTACACCTTC
V: TRBV11-2
D: NA
J: TRBJ1-2
length: 14
size: NA

CDR3: CARSPEGVPDNYGYTF
DNA: TGTGCCAGAAGCCCCGAAGGGGTGCCTGATAACTATGGCTACACCTTC
V: TRBV5-3
D: NA
J: TRBJ1-2
length: 16
size: NA

CDR3: CASSLDDGGSGQFF
DNA: TGTGCCAGCAGCTTAGATGATGGTGGGAGCGGGCAGTTCTTC
V: TRBV11-2
D: NA
J: TRBJ2-1
length: 14
size: NA

CDR3: CASSQGTSNTGELFF
DNA: TGTGCCAGCTCACAAGGGACTAGCAACACCGGGGAGCTGTTTTTT
V: TRBV18
D: TRBD2
J: TRBJ2-2
length: 15
size: NA

CDR3: CASSGQGVNTIYF
DNA: TGTGCCAGCAGCGGACAGGGGGTCAACACCATATATTTT
V: TRBV28
D: TRBD1
J: TRBJ1-3
length: 13
size: NA

CDR3: CASSKTGGGVGNTIYF
DNA: TGTGCCAGCAGTAAAACGGGGGGGGGCGTTGGAAACACCATATATTTT
V: TRBV27
D: NA
J: TRBJ1-3
length: 16
size: NA

CDR3: CASSKLVFGEQYF
DNA: TGTGCCAGCTCAAAATTAGTCTTTGGCGAGCAGTACTTC
V: TRBV7-6
D: NA
J: TRBJ2-7
length: 13
size: NA

CDR3: CSVGGHEQFF
DNA: TGCAGTGTTGGGGGCCATGAGCAGTTCTTC
V: TRBV20-1
D: NA
J: TRBJ2-1
length: 10
size: NA

CDR3: CATSWGTSGEETQYF
DNA: TGTGCCACCAGCTGGGGGACTAGCGGGGAAGAGACCCAGTACTTC
V: TRBV15
D: TRBD2
J: TRBJ2-5
length: 15
size: once

CDR3: CASSIRRDRENGYTF
DNA: TGTGCCAGCAGCATTAGAAGGGACAGGGAGAATGGCTACACCTTC
V: TRBV2
D: TRBD1
J: TRBJ1-2
length: 15
size: NA

CDR3: CASTGSGQKYEQYF
DNA: TGTGCCAGCACGGGCAGCGGTCAAAAATACGAGCAGTACTTC
V: TRBV28
D: NA
J: TRBJ2-7
length: 14
size: NA

CDR3: CATSALAGLGYTF
DNA: TGTGCCACCAGCGCCTTGGCAGGGCTAGGCTACACCTTC
V: TRBV24-1
D: NA
J: TRBJ1-2
length: 13
size: NA

CDR3: CASSPQGAGTDTQYF
DNA: TGTGCCAGCTCACCCCAGGGGGCGGGCACAGATACGCAGTATTTT
V: TRBV18
D: TRBD1
J: TRBJ2-3
length: 15
size: NA

CDR3: CAWRAGRGSHGYTF
DNA: TGTGCCTGGAGGGCTGGCAGGGGTTCGCATGGCTACACCTTC
V: TRBV30
D: NA
J: TRBJ1-2
length: 14
size: few

CDR3: CASSPGLAGVQETQYF
DNA: TGTGCCAGCAGCCCGGGACTAGCGGGGGTACAAGAGACCCAGTACTTC
V: TRBV9
D: TRBD2
J: TRBJ2-5
length: 16
size: NA

CDR3: CASSSSSYNEQFF
DNA: TGTGCCAGCAGCTCCAGCTCCTACAATGAGCAGTTCTTC
V: TRBV13
D: NA
J: TRBJ2-1
length: 13
size: NA

CDR3: CASSPTGGTNQPQHF
DNA: TGTGCCAGCAGTCCGACAGGGGGCACCAATCAGCCCCAGCATTTT
V: TRBV28
D: TRBD1
J: TRBJ1-5
length: 15
size: NA

CDR3: CASSLYPLPGSYNEQFF
DNA: TGTGCCAGCAGCTTATACCCCCTCCCCGGGAGCTACAATGAGCAGTTCTTC
V: TRBV11-2
D: NA
J: TRBJ2-1
length: 17
size: NA

CDR3: CASNPRAGITGELFF
DNA: TGTGCCAGCAATCCGCGAGCGGGTATCACCGGGGAGCTGTTTTTT
V: TRBV6-5
D: NA
J: TRBJ2-2
length: 15
size: NA

CDR3: CASSELQAGTGETQYF
DNA: TGTGCCAGCAGTGAACTTCAAGCGGGAACGGGAGAGACCCAGTACTTC
V: TRBV6-1
D: TRBD2
J: TRBJ2-5
length: 16
size: NA

CDR3: CASSSRIGTGGLSQHF
DNA: TGTGCCAGCAGTTCCAGGATTGGGACAGGGGGCCTGTCCCAGCATTTT
V: TRBV6-5
D: TRBD1
J: TRBJ1-5
length: 16
size: NA

CDR3: CASSKPGQGYEQYF
DNA: TGTGCCAGCAGCAAGCCGGGACAGGGATACGAGCAGTACTTC
V: TRBV7-2
D: TRBD1
J: TRBJ2-7
length: 14
size: few

CDR3: CASRPGTRGPTDTQYF
DNA: TGTGCCAGCAGACCTGGGACTAGAGGGCCCACAGATACGCAGTATTTT
V: TRBV2
D: TRBD2
J: TRBJ2-3
length: 16
size: NA

CDR3: CASSPGGGYGYTF
DNA: TGTGCCAGCAGCCCCGGCGGCGGGTATGGCTACACCTTC
V: TRBV25-1
D: NA
J: TRBJ1-2
length: 13
size: NA

CDR3: CASSIRESDTQYF
DNA: TGTGCCAGCAGCATCCGGGAGAGCGATACGCAGTATTTT
V: TRBV7-9
D: NA
J: TRBJ2-3
length: 13
size: once

CDR3: CASREGGNNSPLHF
DNA: TGTGCCAGTAGAGAGGGCGGGAATAATTCACCCCTCCACTTT
V: TRBV7-3
D: NA
J: TRBJ1-6
length: 14
size: NA

CDR3: CASSLGGVAGFNEQFF
DNA: TGTGCCAGCAGTTTGGGGGGGGTAGCGGGATTCAATGAGCAGTTCTTC
V: TRBV28
D: TRBD2
J: TRBJ2-1
length: 16
size: NA

CDR3: CASSLVTGGMSGYTF
DNA: TGTGCCAGCAGTTTAGTTACAGGGGGCATGTCTGGCTACACCTTC
V: TRBV28
D: TRBD1
J: TRBJ1-2
length: 15
size: NA

CDR3: CASSEATSSDTQYF
DNA: TGTGCCAGCAGTGAAGCAACTAGCTCCGATACGCAGTATTTT
V: TRBV2
D: NA
J: TRBJ2-3
length: 14
size: NA

CDR3: CASSPRTGSKNIQYF
DNA: TGTGCCAGCAGCCCGAGGACAGGCTCCAAAAACATTCAGTACTTC
V: TRBV4-2
D: TRBD1
J: TRBJ2-4
length: 15
size: once

CDR3: CASLKANTGELFF
DNA: TGTGCCAGCCTCAAAGCTAACACCGGGGAGCTGTTTTTT
V: TRBV18
D: NA
J: TRBJ2-2
length: 13
size: few

CDR3: CASSYSAGNSGNTIYF
DNA: TGTGCCAGCAGTTACTCGGCAGGGAACTCTGGAAACACCATATATTTT
V: TRBV6-5
D: NA
J: TRBJ1-3
length: 16
size: NA

CDR3: CASSPPQGLYGYTF
DNA: TGTGCCAGCAGCCCCCCACAGGGGCTCTATGGCTACACCTTC
V: TRBV5-5
D: TRBD1
J: TRBJ1-2
length: 14
size: NA

CDR3: CASSQGQGRGGEKLFF
DNA: TGCGCCAGCAGCCAAGGACAGGGGAGGGGTGGAGAAAAACTGTTTTTT
V: TRBV4-1
D: TRBD1
J: TRBJ1-4
length: 16
size: once

CDR3: CASSMGSAGPRGLFF
DNA: TGTGCCAGTAGTATGGGATCTGCAGGGCCCCGGGGGCTGTTTTTT
V: TRBV19
D: NA
J: TRBJ1-4
length: 15
size: NA

CDR3: CASSLFGQSNSPLHF
DNA: TGTGCCAGCAGCTTATTCGGACAGTCGAATTCACCCCTCCACTTT
V: TRBV11-2
D: NA
J: TRBJ1-6
length: 15
size: NA

CDR3: CAISPGTGGIGDIQYF
DNA: TGTGCCATCAGTCCTGGGACAGGGGGCATCGGGGACATTCAGTACTTC
V: TRBV10-3
D: TRBD1
J: TRBJ2-4
length: 16
size: NA

CDR3: CASTPTRGQAYEQYF
DNA: TGCGCCAGCACACCTACGAGGGGACAAGCCTACGAGCAGTACTTC
V: TRBV10-2
D: NA
J: TRBJ2-7
length: 15
size: NA

CDR3: CASSLGGQGYNEQFF
DNA: TGCGCCAGCAGCTTGGGGGGACAGGGGTACAATGAGCAGTTCTTC
V: TRBV5-1
D: TRBD1
J: TRBJ2-1
length: 15
size: NA

CDR3: CASRQTGVRGYTF
DNA: TGTGCCAGCAGACAGACAGGGGTTCGCGGCTACACCTTC
V: TRBV27
D: TRBD1
J: TRBJ1-2
length: 13
size: once

CDR3: CSASIAGGRSYEQYF
DNA: TGCAGTGCTAGTATAGCGGGAGGACGCTCCTACGAGCAGTACTTC
V: TRBV20-1
D: TRBD2
J: TRBJ2-7
length: 15
size: NA

CDR3: CASSQDPGDWRSYEQYF
DNA: TGTGCCAGCAGCCAAGACCCCGGGGACTGGCGGTCCTACGAGCAGTACTTC
V: TRBV3-1/TRBV3-2
D: NA
J: TRBJ2-7
length: 17
size: NA

CDR3: CASSPYSGTSVYNEQFF
DNA: TGTGCCAGCAGCCCCTATTCCGGGACTAGCGTCTACAATGAGCAGTTCTTC
V: TRBV28
D: TRBD2
J: TRBJ2-1
length: 17
size: NA

CDR3: CASSVKRSSYEQYF
DNA: TGTGCCAGCAGTGTGAAGCGGAGCTCCTACGAGCAGTACTTC
V: TRBV27
D: NA
J: TRBJ2-7
length: 14
size: NA

CDR3: CATSDPRQGDNEQFF
DNA: TGTGCCACCAGTGATCCCCGACAGGGAGACAATGAGCAGTTCTTC
V: TRBV24-1
D: TRBD1
J: TRBJ2-1
length: 15
size: NA

CDR3: CASSTISAGLYTQYF
DNA: TGTGCCAGTAGTACCATATCCGCGGGACTATATACGCAGTATTTT
V: TRBV19
D: TRBD2
J: TRBJ2-3
length: 15
size: NA

CDR3: CASSPNREYTGQPQHF
DNA: TGTGCCAGCAGTCCTAACCGGGAATATACCGGCCAGCCCCAGCATTTT
V: TRBV27
D: NA
J: TRBJ1-5
length: 16
size: NA

CDR3: CASSPGTSGYNEQFF
DNA: TGTGCCAGCAGCCCCGGGACTAGCGGTTACAATGAGCAGTTCTTC
V: TRBV4-2
D: TRBD2
J: TRBJ2-1
length: 15
size: NA